The 16 T cell receptor beta chains reported below all come from one sample, sequenced in a study of T cell responses to AZD1222 COVID-19 vaccine. This table comes from immunoSEQ multiplex PCR, and its TCRdb copy is limited to in-frame clones, with some not included. The sample shows about 130,000 clones, 92% of them seen only once. The specimen comprised peripheral blood, sampled on day 0 of AZD1222 vaccination. These receptors were taken from an adult in good health.

Points on this clone: The sample has other DNA sequences that encode this CDR3 too. The DNA of the CDR3 is TGCGCCAGCAGCCAAGCCGGCCGGGAAGAGACCCAGTACTTC. This encodes CASSQAGREETQYF. This chain uses TRBV4-3 with TRBJ2-5; D not certain. CDR1 LGHNA and CDR2 YSLEER come from the germline V gene. Trimming pared 1 base from V and 3 bases from J, leaving 9 bases between. This CDR3 comprises 14 residues.

The gene calls are TRBV6-6 and TRBJ1-5; no definite D call. This CDR3 has 13 residues. V gave up 2 bases and J gave up 5 bases, with 7 bases separating them. Germline lookup yields CDR1 MNHNY and CDR2 SVGAGI (reference sequence). The CDR3: CASSYDKYQPQHF. CDR3 DNA sequence: TGTGCCAGCAGTTACGACAAATATCAGCCCCAGCATTTT.

The rearrangement links TRBV11-2 to TRBJ2-7, with 7 bases fitting TRBD1. This CDR3 has 16 residues. Germline CDR1 reads SGHAT; CDR2 reads FQNNGV. J gave up 3 bases and V 5 bases, and 13 bases lay outside the gene matches. The CDR3 spells CASSPFVDRVFYEQYF. The CDR3 DNA reads TGTGCCAGCAGCCCATTCGTCGACAGGGTGTTCTACGAGCAGTACTTC. Combining the CDR3 with reference TRBV11-2 and TRBJ2-7 gives the whole variable domain EAGVAQSPRYKIIEKRQSVAFWCNPISGHATLYWYQQILGQGPKLLIQFQNNGVVDDSQLPKDRFSAERLKGVDSTLKIQPAKLEDSAVYLCASSPFVDRVFYEQYFGPGTRLTVT.

A single count supports this clone. The chain couples TRBV6-6 to TRBJ1-4; 7 bases map to TRBD1. This CDR3 is built from 16 residues. Germline trimming cut 6 bases from V and 0 bases from J; bases unmatched to any gene: 7. Germline lookup yields CDR1 MNHNY and CDR2 SVGAGI (reference sequence). The CDR3 DNA sequence: TGTGCCAGCAGCTACCAAGGGACAGCAACTAATGAAAAACTGTTTTTT. Its translation: CASSYQGTATNEKLFF.

The chain links TRBV19 to TRBJ2-7, with 7 bases aligning to TRBD1. Unmatched junction bases numbered 1, after V lost 3 bases and J lost 2 bases. CDR3 length equals 13 residues. Germline loops: CDR1 LNHDA, CDR2 SQIVND (reference sequence). The CDR3 spells CASSIGQAYEQYF. The DNA for the CDR3 is TGTGCCAGTAGTATCGGACAGGCCTACGAGCAGTACTTC.

This CDR3 is CASRGRRVWNQPQHF. CDR3 DNA sequence: TGTGCCAGTAGGGGGAGGAGGGTATGGAATCAGCCCCAGCATTTT. J is TRBJ1-5 and V is TRBV19, with D uncertain. V lost 6 bases and J lost 4, with 16 bases in between. The germline V gene encodes CDR1 LNHDA and CDR2 SQIVND (reference sequence). The CDR3 has 15 amino acids.

The V gene is TRBV7-2, the J gene TRBJ2-5; D perhaps matches TRBD2 (7 bases). Germline V lookup: CDR1 SGHTA, CDR2 FQGNSA. With 4 bases removed from V and 7 bases from J, the gap between germline ends came to 22 bases. The CDR3 length is 16 residues. The DNA for the CDR3 is TGTGCCAGCAGCTCTTACATAGCGGGCCAGGGGTGGACCCAGTACTTC. The encoded protein is CASSSYIAGQGWTQYF.

The chain is built from TRBV4-3 and TRBJ1-2; tentative D call: TRBD1 (6 bases). Germline lookup yields CDR1 LGHNA and CDR2 YSLEER. Trimming stripped 5 bases from V and 7 bases from J, with 8 bases between. The CDR3 totals 11 residues. DNA of the CDR3: TGCGCCAGCAGCGGGGGGGCTGGCTACACCTTC. Translated, it gives CASSGGAGYTF.

The chain joins TRBV30 to TRBJ1-5; TRBD1 agrees at 8 bases. This CDR3 has 16 amino acids. Germline CDR1 and CDR2: GTSNPN and SVGIG (reference sequence). Trimming at V came to 1 base and at J to 6 bases, leaving 11 bases not matched to a gene. The CDR3 reads CAWSGSPGGRGQPQHF. The CDR3 nucleotides are TGTGCCTGGAGTGGCTCACCAGGGGGCCGAGGTCAGCCCCAGCATTTT.

This clone was recorded once. J is TRBJ1-3 and V is TRBV11-2, with TRBD1 matching over 9 bases. The J segment lost 2 bases and the V segment lost 5 bases, leaving 7 bases of the junction unmatched. The CDR3 spans 16 residues. Germline V CDR1 and CDR2: SGHAT, FQNNGV. The CDR3: CASSPYRDRAGNTIYF. CDR3 sequence (DNA): TGTGCCAGCAGCCCATACCGGGACAGGGCTGGAAACACCATATATTTT.

This chain joins TRBV30 and TRBJ1-1; no clear D gene. The germline CDR1 and CDR2 sequences are GTSNPN and SVGIG (reference sequence). This CDR3 region has 12 residues. Trimming removed 0 bases at V and 11 bases at J, with 13 bases between. CDR3 DNA: TGTGCCTGGAGTGTAGGGCGGGGTTTTGCTTTCTTT. Residues: CAWSVGRGFAFF.

CDR3 bases: TGTGCCAGCAGCACACCTCTCCGGGGCCCCCCGGGTCTCGAGCAGTACTTC. Translating it yields CASSTPLRGPPGLEQYF. The chain is built from TRBV11-2 and TRBJ2-7, with D perhaps assigned TRBD1 or TRBD2 (5 bases each). The V gene lost 5 bases and the J gene lost 6 bases, with 26 bases spanning the gap. Germline-derived CDR1 and CDR2 are SGHAT and FQNNGV. The CDR3 covers 17 residues.

This rearrangement joins TRBV4-2 to TRBJ2-7; D is possibly TRBD2 (6 bases). CDR1 and CDR2 (germline): LGHNA, YNFKEQ. This CDR3 spans 13 amino acids. Between the trimmed V and J ends, which lost 0 bases and 9 bases, there was a span of 12 bases. The CDR3 loop reads CASSQDLMGGQYF. As DNA, the CDR3 is TGTGCCAGCAGCCAAGATCTAATGGGGGGGCAGTACTTC.

The V call is TRBV18, the J call TRBJ1-1; 9 bases line up with TRBD1. Germline CDR1 and CDR2: KGHSH and LQKENI. Unmatched junction bases numbered 5, after V lost 3 bases and J lost 6 bases. CDR3 length: 14 amino acids. The CDR3: CASSPTGGAPEAFF. The CDR3 bases are TGTGCCAGCTCACCCACAGGGGGCGCACCTGAAGCTTTCTTT.

The rearrangement links TRBV7-8 to TRBJ2-1; TRBD2 matches at 13 bases. Per germline, CDR1 SGHVS and CDR2 FQNEAQ. The CDR3 is 16 residues long. V lost 3 bases, J lost 6 bases, and 5 bases stayed unmatched. CDR3 sequence reads: CASSFQGLAGANEQFF. The CDR3 DNA reads as TGTGCCAGCAGCTTCCAAGGACTAGCGGGGGCCAATGAGCAGTTCTTC. The full variable domain, rest sourced from reference TRBV7-8 and TRBJ2-1, is GAGVSQSPRYKVAKRGQDVALRCDPISGHVSLFWYQQALGQGPEFLTYFQNEAQLDKSGLPSDRFFAERPEGSVSTLKIQRTQQEDSAVYLCASSFQGLAGANEQFFGPGTRLTVL.

The V gene is TRBV4-3, the J gene TRBJ1-6, with 7 bases that match TRBD1. The V and J ends lost 4 bases and 4 bases, in that order; junction bases with no gene match: 4. The CDR3 consists of 15 residues. Germline CDR1 reads LGHNA; CDR2 reads YSLEER. The CDR3 region has the DNA TGCGCCAGCAGCCTCGGGACAGATTATAATTCACCCCTCCACTTT. It encodes CASSLGTDYNSPLHF.